This T cell receptor beta chain was recorded in a study of T cell responses to AZD1222 COVID-19 vaccine. The study's findings and limits: Baseline seropositivity occurred in only a handful of AZD1222 recipients. As reported, nearly half of all spike-specific TCRs target variant regions that are unmutated. The sample set comprised mostly white British donors with more females, and clonal diversity was possibly underestimated. The study found vaccine-associated CD4 TCRs spanning spike, dominant at 160-218 and 743-854.

Here immunoSEQ multiplex PCR was the method, and the copy in TCRdb shows in-frame clones only, minus some. Of more than 100,000 clones in the sample, roughly 91% were seen once. This clone was detected only once. Antigen: not known. Germline CDR1 reads MNHEY; CDR2 reads SVGAGI. Trimming shortened V by 5 bases and J by 5 bases, and 13 bases separated the two germline ends. The CDR3 is made up of 15 amino acids. The sequenced sample was peripheral blood, obtained on day 0 of AZD1222 vaccination. The sequence was obtained from an adult in good health. The chain couples TRBV6-5 to TRBJ1-6; D may be TRBD1 (6 bases). Written as DNA, the CDR3 is TGTGCCAGCAGTAATACAGGGTCCCATAATTCACCCCTCCACTTT. Amino acid sequence: CASSNTGSHNSPLHF.